This T cell receptor (beta chain) was observed in a study of shared clonotypes between healthy human individuals. Study conclusions and caveats: Read depth was anticipated to influence clonotype sharing among donors. Naive subsets tended to show greater estimated richness than memory subsets.

The assay was immunoSEQ multiplex PCR, and TCRdb's table has in-frame clones only and misses some. The table has around 600,000 clones, around 95% seen once; the top ten hold over 0.09%. Points on this clone: Antigen unknown.

The CDR3 length is 15 residues. V shed 3 bases and J shed 8 bases, with 19 bases lying between them. From germline, CDR1 is LNHDA and CDR2 SQIVND (reference sequence). The naive CD8 fraction comprised CD45RO-negative cells positively selected for CCR7 and excluded terminally differentiated effector memory CD45RA+ cells. The rearrangement links TRBV19 to TRBJ1-1; possibly TRBD1 for D (6 bases). The sequencing sample was made of naive CD8+ T cells sorted from blood. This TCR derives from a woman aged 25 to 39 in good health. Here the CDR3 reads CASSITPLRTAEAFF. CDR3 DNA: TGTGCCAGTAGTATCACACCCCTAAGGACAGCAGAAGCTTTCTTT.